Each of the 18 T cell receptor beta chains below was sequenced from the same sample in a study of T-cell reconstitution after alpha-beta-depleted transplantation in children. Unique molecular identifiers were used in preparing the TCRbeta library. TCRdb called the PCR reads again in MiXCR, with one record for every CDR3 protein. Of about half a million distinct CDR3 sequences in the sample, about 12% were seen once. The sequenced sample was PBMCs from the stem cell graft donor, obtained from the stem cell graft. The receptor set was obtained from a human donor who donated a stem cell graft to a child with combined immunodeficiency.

In this sample, this clonotype turned up many times. This sequence joins TRBV29-1 and TRBJ2-7; 7 nucleotides agree with TRBD1. This CDR3 spans 12 amino acids. Trimming cost V 6 bases and J 5 bases; bases outside gene matches: 7. The V gene's germline CDR1 is SQVTM and CDR2 ANQGSEA. This chain's CDR3 is CSVATGLDEQYF. The CDR3 nucleotides read TGCAGCGTCGCGACAGGGTTGGACGAGCAGTACTTC.

The chain couples TRBV4-3 to TRBJ2-3; the D is unclear. Germline V gene data show CDR1 as LGHNA and CDR2 as YSLEER. The CDR3 extends over 16 amino acids. V lost 3 bases and J lost 2, with 15 bases in between. The CDR3 is CASSHDTGRYTDTQYF. The CDR3, as DNA: TGCGCCAGCAGCCATGATACTGGAAGGTACACAGATACGCAGTATTTT.

The V gene is TRBV12-3 or TRBV12-4, the J gene TRBJ1-5; D gene unclear. V was trimmed by 5 bases and J by 1 base, leaving 12 bases between them. This CDR3 contains 15 residues. The CDR3 loop is CASSSLGRSNQPQHF. In DNA form, the CDR3 reads TGTGCCAGCAGTAGCCTCGGTAGGAGCAATCAGCCCCAGCATTTT.

This clonotype was seen more than once but under ten times. This rearrangement joins TRBV12-3 or TRBV12-4 to TRBJ2-3; 7 bases line up with TRBD1. The V and J ends lost 6 bases and 3 bases, in that order; junction bases with no gene match: 3. The length of the CDR3 is 13 residues. CDR3 DNA: TGTGCCAGCAGGCGACAGGGAACAGATACGCAGTATTTT. Translated: CASRRQGTDTQYF.

The sample holds a few counts of this clonotype. The rearrangement joins TRBV6-1 to TRBJ1-2; D is ambiguous. Germline V gene data show CDR1 as MNHNS and CDR2 as SASEGT. The CDR3 extends over 16 amino acids. Trimming took 5 bases from V and 3 from J, leaving 19 bases between them. CDR3 bases: TGTGCCAGCAGTCCGGGTGCTCGCCCTGGGGACTATGGCTACACCTTC. Translated, it gives CASSPGARPGDYGYTF.

This clonotype was detected ten times or more. The V call is TRBV9, the J call TRBJ2-5; the D is unclear. V was clipped by 4 bases and J by 3 bases, with 19 bases between them. CDR3 length: 16 amino acids. Germline values: CDR1 SGDLS, CDR2 YYNGEE. The CDR3 loop is CASSPKRPGLEETQYF. Written as DNA, the CDR3 is TGTGCCAGCAGCCCCAAAAGACCCGGCCTCGAAGAGACCCAGTACTTC.

This clonotype showed up many times. The chain couples TRBV4-3 to TRBJ2-1, with TRBD1 matching over 8 bases. Unmatched junction bases numbered 7, after V lost 5 bases and J lost 4 bases. The germline V gene encodes CDR1 LGHNA and CDR2 YSLEER. The CDR3 length is 15 residues. The CDR3 DNA sequence: TGCGCCAGCAGCGCGGACAGGGATGGGTACAATGAGCAGTTCTTC. This encodes CASSADRDGYNEQFF.

This clonotype was detected many times. J is TRBJ1-1 and V is TRBV5-1; D gene uncertain. Trimming left V 4 bases short and J 4 bases short, with 17 bases between. CDR3 length: 15 amino acids. Germline V lookup: CDR1 SGHRS, CDR2 YFSETQ. CDR3: CASSLILVGLTEAFF. The CDR3 coding sequence is TGCGCCAGCAGCCTAATCTTAGTAGGGCTCACTGAAGCTTTCTTT.

In its sample, this clonotype was seen many times. This chain links TRBV7-3 with TRBJ2-1; the D is unclear. Germline CDR1 reads SGHTA; CDR2 reads FQGTGA. This CDR3 region has 13 residues. V was shortened by 0 bases and J by 5 bases, with 5 bases between the two germline ends. This CDR3 is CASSLTYNNEQFF. Written as DNA, the CDR3 is TGTGCCAGCAGCTTAACGTACAACAATGAGCAGTTCTTC.

The chain combines TRBV20-1 with TRBJ1-1; the D gene is possibly TRBD1 (6 bases). With 0 bases removed from V and 4 bases from J, the gap between germline ends came to 12 bases. This CDR3 has 14 residues. Germline CDR1 and CDR2: DFQATT and SNEGSKA (reference sequence). CDR3 protein: CSARELFRGTEAFF. As DNA, the CDR3 is TGCAGTGCTAGAGAGCTATTCAGGGGCACTGAAGCTTTCTTT.

There are a few counts of this clonotype. The rearrangement joins TRBV20-1 to TRBJ1-5; D may be TRBD1 (5 bases). CDR3 length equals 14 residues. Germline V gene lookup returns CDR1 DFQATT and CDR2 SNEGSKA (reference sequence). V was trimmed by 6 bases and J by 0 bases, leaving 12 bases between them. CDR3: CSAVRVLSNQPQHF. CDR3 bases: TGCAGTGCCGTCAGGGTTCTTAGCAATCAGCCCCAGCATTTT.

This clonotype has a handful of counts. The CDR3 sequence: CASSQNLGGGARDEQFF. Written as DNA, the CDR3 is TGTGCCAGCAGCCAAAACCTCGGCGGGGGGGCGAGGGATGAGCAGTTCTTC. The chain has TRBV3-1 and TRBJ2-1, with 9 bases aligning to TRBD2. The germline gives CDR1 LGHDT, CDR2 YNNKEL (reference sequence). Unmatched junction bases numbered 13, after V lost 2 bases and J lost 8 bases. This CDR3 has 17 amino acids.

The rearrangement links TRBV6-2 or TRBV6-3 to TRBJ2-4; the D is unclear. The CDR3 is 13 residues long. The V and J ends lost 2 bases and 11 bases respectively, with 13 bases between them. The V gene's germline CDR1 is MNHEY and CDR2 SVGEGT. The CDR3 DNA reads TGTGCCAGCAGTTACCCTGGCCCGAGCCTTCAGTACTTC. Its translation: CASSYPGPSLQYF.

The chain employs TRBV6-2 or TRBV6-3 and TRBJ2-7; D is uncertain. Germline CDR1 and CDR2: MNHEY and SVGEGT. Trimming stripped 3 bases from V and 2 bases from J, with 5 bases between. The CDR3 consists of 12 residues. CDR3: CASSYRAYEQYF. In DNA form, the CDR3 reads TGTGCCAGCAGTTATAGGGCCTACGAGCAGTACTTC.

The chain carries TRBV5-1 and TRBJ2-7, with D unclear. V was clipped by 4 bases and J by 6 bases, with 20 bases between them. The CDR3 contains 15 residues. Looked up from germline, CDR1 is SGHRS and CDR2 is YFSETQ. Here the CDR3 DNA reads TGCGCCAGCAGCCTTACCCAGGTGCCCCGTAGCGAGCAGTACTTC. Its translation is CASSLTQVPRSEQYF.

V and J are TRBV15 and TRBJ2-2; TRBD1 matches 9 bases. V shed 3 bases and J 5 bases; nucleotides not matched to a gene: 7. The CDR3 covers 16 residues. CDR1 and CDR2 from the germline V gene are LNHNV and YYDKDF (reference sequence). The CDR3 DNA sequence: TGTGCCACCAGCAGGCCCTCTGGGACAGGGACCGGGGAGCTGTTTTTT. Protein sequence: CATSRPSGTGTGELFF. Full variable domain (outside the CDR3, taken from reference TRBV15 and TRBJ2-2): DAMVIQNPRYQVTQFGKPVTLSCSQTLNHNVMYWYQQKSSQAPKLLFHYYDKDFNNEADTPDNFQSRRPNTSFCFLDIRSPGLGDTAMYLCATSRPSGTGTGELFFGEGSRLTVL.

This clonotype has more than one count but fewer than ten. The chain links TRBV20-1 to TRBJ1-5; D is undetermined. Trimming stripped 7 bases from V and 0 bases from J, with 13 bases between. Per germline, CDR1 DFQATT and CDR2 SNEGSKA (reference sequence). CDR3 size: 14 residues. Here the CDR3 DNA reads TGCAGTGGCGGCCAGGCCCATAGCAATCAGCCCCAGCATTTT. This gives the protein CSGGQAHSNQPQHF.

V is TRBV7-8 and J is TRBJ2-7; D call uncertain. V was clipped by 5 bases and J by 4 bases, with 15 bases between them. CDR3 length: 14 amino acids. Germline V gives CDR1 SGHVS, CDR2 FQNEAQ. The CDR3 reads CASSPPRPPYEQYF. DNA for the CDR3: TGTGCCAGCAGCCCTCCGAGGCCCCCTTACGAGCAGTACTTC.